A selection of T cell receptor beta chains follows, all from one sample in a study of T cell clonotyping in hematopoietic cell transplantation. Sequencing used immunoSEQ multiplex PCR; TCRdb keeps in-frame clones, though not all of them. In the table there are tens of thousands of clones, 90% of which are singletons. This specimen consisted of peripheral blood mononuclear cells, obtained before stem cell transplant. Receptors originate from a young man with biphenotypic leukemia. Some clones in this sample may be carry-over from other donors' samples. The CDR3 runs from the conserved cysteine through the conserved F or W. Each record gives: V gene, CDR3 protein.

>TRBV5-1
CASSPGTGRNQPQHF
>TRBV19
CASSVIAGGSNEQFF
>TRBV19
CASSSTGIEAFF
>TRBV7-8
CASSFTSSSSGANVLTF
>TRBV5-1
CASSVGGPTDTQYF
>TRBV5-1
CASSSGQGWADTQYF
>TRBV2
CASTWGQSYGYTF
>TRBV29-1
CSASGTSGGNTGELFF
>TRBV4-1
CASSQGEAGSIYGYTF
>TRBV6-5
CASSYKSRSEPQHF
>TRBV7-2
CASSLVGAPTDTQYF
>TRBV5-8
CASSFRGRGTDTQYF
>TRBV6-6
CASRGRDRGYEQYF
>TRBV11-2
CASSLVQGLGYGYTF
>TRBV4-3
CASSPLGGSNYEQYF
>TRBV19
CASSFGYEQYF
>TRBV12-5
CASGLRGRETQYF
>TRBV19
CASSIGVRAVTEAFF
>TRBV4-1
CASSHKGQGYEQYF
>TRBV15
CATSMTGGGTEAFF
>TRBV6-5
CASSYVRGIDTQYF
>TRBV5-1
CASRRQGADDEAFF
>TRBV7-9
CASSTGIQGYTF
>TRBV5-4
CASSPAPGNRYEQYF
>TRBV6-5
CASSWATGYRYGYTF